This T cell receptor beta chain was identified in a study of shared clonotypes between healthy human individuals. On this clone: The target antigen is unknown.

The data were produced by immunoSEQ multiplex PCR, yet TCRdb's version contains in-frame clones alone and is incomplete. The table lists roughly 2.6 million clones, roughly 92% of them singletons. General study results and limits: Donor scarcity curtailed the genetic and exposure-history diversity represented herein.

A CD45RA+ naive subset and a CD45RA-negative memory subset were split from CD4+ cells. Germline CDR1 and CDR2: SEHNR and FQNEAQ (reference sequence). V lost 1 base and J 6 bases, leaving 6 bases between the germline ends. There are 12 residues in the CDR3. Material for sequencing was naive CD4+ T cells sorted from blood. Documented subset: CD45RA+ positively selected. The sequence derives from a man aged 18-30 years in good health. The chain recombines TRBV7-9 with TRBJ1-2, with unresolved D. CDR3 protein: CASSLGVNGYTF. DNA of the CDR3: TGTGCCAGCAGCTTAGGGGTGAATGGCTACACCTTC.